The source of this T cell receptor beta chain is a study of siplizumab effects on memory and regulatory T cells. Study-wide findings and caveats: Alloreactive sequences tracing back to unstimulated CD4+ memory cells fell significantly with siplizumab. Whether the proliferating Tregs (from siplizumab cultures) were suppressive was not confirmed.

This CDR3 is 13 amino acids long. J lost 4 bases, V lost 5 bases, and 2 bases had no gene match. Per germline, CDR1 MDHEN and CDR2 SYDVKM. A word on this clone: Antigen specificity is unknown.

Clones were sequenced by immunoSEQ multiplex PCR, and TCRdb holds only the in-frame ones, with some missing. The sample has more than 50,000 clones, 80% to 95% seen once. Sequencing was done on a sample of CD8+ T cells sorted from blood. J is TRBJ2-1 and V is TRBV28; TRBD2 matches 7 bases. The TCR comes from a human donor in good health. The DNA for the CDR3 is TGTGCCAGCAGTCGGGAGGATTACAATGAGCAGTTCTTC. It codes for CASSREDYNEQFF.